Below, one T cell receptor beta chain is given with its context. It has no known antigen specificity. It has no much larger one-base neighbor in the sample; base qualities were not kept. This specimen belongs to a study of cytomegalovirus exposure and HLA in healthy donors (dated by TCRdb to 2016 to 2017). For the wider study: An earlier analysis of some 550 of the donors reported about 250 Gb of sequence data and 117 million unique TCR beta sequences from approximately 180 million T cells. An early release covering 550 to 700 HLA-typed donors comprised about 300 gigabases of sequencing data and around 80 million unique TCR sequences. Among the roughly 390 genotyped donors, approximately 82% belonged to the genetic ancestry cluster associated with self-reported Caucasian donors. The aim of the study was to test whether cataloging public T cell receptors could identify signatures of past pathogen exposure. The T cell repertoires of several hundred subjects were profiled by immunosequencing and related to cytomegalovirus serostatus. A separate validation cohort of roughly 130 different subjects was used in addition to the roughly 640-subject first cohort. High-throughput TCR immunosequencing, statistical association of individual TCRs with disease status, and machine learning were combined to predict cytomegalovirus infection status. A later analysis re-examined previously published TCR beta repertoires from roughly 720 donors and added high-resolution HLA genotyping to investigate patterns of TCR occurrence. Rather than using new phenotypic data, the later analysis identified candidate immune exposures from TCR beta sequences and from how often those sequences occurred across donors. An earlier analysis of about 600 of the donors used high-throughput TCR beta sequencing to judge whether each TCR beta V gene segment behaved as functional or pseudogenic. Donor age, sex, ethnicity and CMV serostatus were compiled alongside the repertoire data. Genome-wide SNP genotypes for about three fifths of the 666 donors were used in a later genetic analysis, which treated that subset as a discovery cohort. Every repertoire in the discovery cohort had been generated on one and the same sequencing platform. Both class I and class II loci were covered by HLA typing, at four-digit resolution. Typing coverage varied by locus: roughly 620-640 donors for A, B, C, DRB1 and DQB1; approximately 500 for DQA1; 600 to 610 for DPA1; around 490 for DPB1. About five DR-DQ haplotypes were handled as single units for association and clustering because linkage in the cohort was strong. On average, approximately 250,000 unique TCR beta nucleotide sequences were sequenced per donor among several hundred genotyped donors of the cohort, with approximately 18% of those sequences being non-productive. Study-wide conclusions, independent of this receptor: Because some donors lacked HLA typing at each locus, the association tests relied only on the typed subset. A later genetic analysis associated a missense DCLRE1C variant with V-gene and J-gene trimming of TCR beta chains, and an independent cohort replicated the association. Most CMV-associated TCR beta chains appeared to be HLA-restricted in a later analysis, and the HLA associations seemed to be driven largely by CMV exposure. A total of some 180 TCR beta chains were listed by the study as associated with cytomegalovirus. In an earlier analysis of about 600 of the donors, most TCR beta V segments appeared in productive rearrangements about 90% or about 30% of the time, broadly matching IMGT annotations. Correlated functional status among segregating V segments might reflect linkage disequilibrium, but an unknown experimental factor could not be ruled out. A later analysis found that HLA-associated TCR beta chains were more clonally expanded and had lower generation probabilities than equally common non-associated chains. A cluster of highly shared sequence variants was judged likely to be a technical artifact of the sequencing pipeline. In a later analysis, the rate of TCR association differed among HLA loci, with DRB1 alleles having the most associated TCRs and HLA-C alleles having the fewest. For the cohort, immune exposure information was limited to CMV serostatus. Most TCR sequences were observed very rarely across donors, whereas some public TCRs were present in many individuals. At a false discovery rate of 0.05, a later analysis linked under 20,000 TCR beta sequences to specific HLA alleles. A further reported finding was that TCR beta sequences accurately predicted the HLA-A and HLA-B alleles for most subjects in the first cohort. Some IMGT-functional V segments, including TRBV6-2 and TRBV6-3, could not be distinguished by the 87-base-pair reads and were therefore excluded. The classifier was reported to diagnose cytomegalovirus status with high specificity and sensitivity in both the original cohort and the validation cohort. About 17 rarely observed V segments, including chromosome 9 orphons, were excluded from the earlier analysis of approximately 600 of the donors because counts were too low. Presence/absence analyses assumed roughly uniform sequencing depth across donors, an assumption that may not hold. According to the authors, the approach could potentially be generalized to other disease states and immunological phenotypes. In this cohort, only TCR beta chains were sequenced, and detectable features were limited by the absence of alpha or paired-chain data. In vitro tests confirmed that a few of the cytomegalovirus-associated TCR beta chains recognize cytomegalovirus antigens. In a later analysis, several top co-occurrence clusters were reported to appear linked to parvovirus B19, influenza, CMV and Epstein-Barr virus. Compared with the roughly 600-donor mean, donors in an Asian-associated ancestry cluster had fewer N-insertions in productive TCRs, according to a later genetic analysis. When HLA alleles, especially DR and DQ, strongly co-occurred, TCR associations were difficult to assign to individual alleles.

Counted from cysteine to phenylalanine, this CDR3 has 15 amino acids. The kept DNA is CDR3 alone, 45 bases in frame from the first base. V is pared back by 4 bases and J by 1 base, with 12 bases lying between the germline termini. The germline V gene supplies CDR1 SGHRS and CDR2 YFSETQ. In total, approximately 700 healthy bone marrow donors made up the cohort. Cohort members were all nominally healthy when sampled, although unrecorded immune exposures were likely present. The donor tested CMV seropositive and was one of the 289 seropositive cohort members. Every donor gave a peripheral blood sample, and the peripheral blood mononuclear cells from that sample were used for TCR beta sequencing. The Qiagen DNeasy Blood Extraction Kit was used to extract genomic DNA from the blood cell samples. Preparation of the library involved the immunoSEQ multiplex PCR assay. For the multiplex PCR, a mixture combining 60 forward primers for TCR Vbeta segments and 13 reverse primers for TCR Jbeta segments was used. The CDR3 region of rearranged TCR beta genes was amplified from genomic DNA with a multiplex PCR assay. The Illumina HiSeq System was used to sequence the amplified TCR beta libraries as 87-base-pair reads. The study's own analysis went as follows. A later analysis counted about 76 million unique TCR beta chains across the approximately 700 repertoires, and approximately 11 million of these chains were shared by at least two donors. To remove PCR and sequencing errors, raw reads were error-corrected and collapsed into unique sequences using a nearest-neighbor algorithm that merged closely related sequences. V, D and J gene segments were assigned by aligning CDR3 sequences to IMGT reference sequences. Each retained sequence needed at least a six-nucleotide match to both a V gene segment and a J gene segment. A rearrangement was called productive if the CDR3 had no stop codons and remained in frame with V and J, and every other rearrangement was called non-productive. Following IMGT convention, CDR3 was defined as the stretch from the second conserved V-encoded cysteine to the conserved J-encoded phenylalanine. The earlier analysis of about 610 of the donors excluded sequences that lacked an unambiguous match to a single V gene segment. An earlier analysis of 587 of the donors classified V segments as functional when productive rearrangements were above 56.7% and as segregating when the standard deviation between donors was above 5%. A statistical classification framework was built to diagnose cytomegalovirus status from the catalog of TCR beta chain sequences. In a later analysis, TCR nucleotide sequences were compared against IMGT/GENE-DB human TR gene sequences so that V and J genes could be assigned. Using the TCRdist pipeline, a later analysis assigned CDR3 sequences along with most-parsimonious VDJ recombination scenarios. In a later analysis, each TCR beta chain was defined by its CDR3 amino acid sequence together with its V-gene family, and reads lacking a unique V-gene family were excluded. To address suspected cross-contamination and a sequencing artifact, a later analysis removed around 590 highly shared, low-generation-probability nucleotide sequences. For each public chain, a later analysis derived a clonal expansion index from normalized ranks of inferred template counts within each repertoire. In a later analysis, generation probabilities were computed with a VDJ recombination model fitted to out-of-frame rearrangements, and the resulting probabilities were checked against IGoR. A later analysis scored TCR-TCR, TCR-HLA and TCR-CMV co-occurrence with hypergeometric tests, applying a repertoire-size bias correction to TCR pairs. False discovery rates were estimated in a later analysis by permuting HLA or CMV assignments 20 times. In a later analysis, co-occurring TCRs were grouped using DBSCAN, with TCRdist sequence similarity added in when clustering inside HLA-allele-positive subsets. Repertoires with fewer than 30,000 or more than 120,000 public chains, plus five repertoires with anomalous nucleotide sharing, were excluded from co-occurrence clustering. The immuneACCESS repertoire file appears here via TCRdb, limited to in-frame rearrangements. These files lack a portion of the clones; in checked studies, under half of the deficit traces to unresolved V genes, and the cause of the others is not known. V, J and clone size are those of that table, while D and trimming were read from the DNA. In this sample the table shows roughly 120,000 clones, 77% of which occur a single time. The ten top clones hold 10% to 15% of the sample.

The specimen sequenced was PBMCs. The chain is made from TRBV5-1 and TRBJ1-5, and possibly TRBD1, on 5 matching bases. This sequence was found in a woman aged 35 to 49 in good health and CMV-seropositive. The nucleotide sequence reads TGCGCCAGCAGCAGGGCCGGGGGAAGCAATCAGCCCCAGCATTTT. This gives the protein CASSRAGGSNQPQHF.